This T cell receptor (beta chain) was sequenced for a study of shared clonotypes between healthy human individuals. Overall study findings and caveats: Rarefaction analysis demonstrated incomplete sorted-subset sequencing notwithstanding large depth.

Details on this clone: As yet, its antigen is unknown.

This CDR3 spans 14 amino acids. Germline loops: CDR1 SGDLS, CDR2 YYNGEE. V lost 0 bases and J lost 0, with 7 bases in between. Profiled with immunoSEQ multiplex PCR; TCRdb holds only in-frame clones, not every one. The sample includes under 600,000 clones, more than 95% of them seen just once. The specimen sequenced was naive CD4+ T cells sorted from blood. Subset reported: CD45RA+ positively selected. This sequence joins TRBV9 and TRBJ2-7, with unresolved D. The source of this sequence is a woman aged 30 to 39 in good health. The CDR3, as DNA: TGTGCCAGCAGCGTAGCGTCGGACTCCTACGAGCAGTACTTC. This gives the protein CASSVASDSYEQYF.